Shown below are 16 T cell receptor beta chains from a single sample sequenced in a study of blood T cell repertoires in COVID-19. Clones were read by immunoSEQ multiplex PCR, and TCRdb kept only the in-frame ones, dropping some. Of fewer than 350,000 clones listed, 88% are singletons. The sequencing sample was made of peripheral blood. These receptors were obtained from a woman under 40 with COVID-19, enrolled during active disease.

The V call is TRBV28, the J call TRBJ2-7; no clear D. Germline values: CDR1 MDHEN, CDR2 SYDVKM. V was clipped by 5 bases and J by 3 bases, with 8 bases between them. This CDR3 is built from 12 residues. CDR3 loop: CASSDDNYEQYV. The CDR3 DNA follows: TGTGCCAGCAGTGACGACAACTACGAGCAGTACGTC.

V and J are TRBV6-2 or TRBV6-3 and TRBJ1-5; D possibly corresponds to TRBD1 (6 bases). The V end was cut by 2 bases, the J end by 0 bases, with 8 bases between. CDR1 is MNHEY and CDR2 is SVGEGT in the germline V gene. CDR3 length: 15 residues. The CDR3 nucleotides are TGTGCCAGCAGTTACAACAGGGCTAGCAATCAGCCCCAGCATTTT. Protein product: CASSYNRASNQPQHF.

The gene calls are TRBV6-6 and TRBJ1-2; a weak D match, TRBD1 (6 bases). CDR3 size: 14 residues. Trimming removed 8 bases at V and 3 bases at J, with 16 bases between. Germline V gene sequence: CDR1 MNHNY, CDR2 SVGAGI (reference sequence). DNA for the CDR3: TGTGCCAGCGACGAGTCGGGGGGCGACTATGGCTACACCTTC. It specifies CASDESGGDYGYTF.

The chain joins TRBV25-1 to TRBJ1-1; no clear D. V was cut by 4 bases and J by 1 base, with 10 bases left in between. There are 14 residues in the CDR3. Germline assignment: CDR1 MGHDK and CDR2 SYGVNS. This CDR3 reads CASSVSTGNTEAFF. The CDR3 DNA sequence: TGTGCCAGCAGTGTGTCAACTGGGAACACTGAAGCTTTCTTT.

The chain recombines TRBV9 with TRBJ1-1; D is unresolved. Germline V gives CDR1 SGDLS, CDR2 YYNGEE. This CDR3 spans 14 amino acids. The germline V and J ends were trimmed by 3 bases and 0 bases, with 9 bases remaining between them. CDR3 nucleotides: TGTGCCAGCAGCGATGGAGAGATGAACACTGAAGCTTTCTTT. Protein sequence: CASSDGEMNTEAFF.

The V gene is TRBV27, the J gene TRBJ2-1, with TRBD1 as a possible D gene (5 bases). Germline V lookup: CDR1 MNHEY, CDR2 SMNVEV (reference sequence). Trimming removed 4 bases from V and 6 bases from J, with 13 bases in between. This CDR3 comprises 14 residues. This CDR3 is CASSSNRGGNEQFF. The CDR3 coding sequence is TGTGCCAGCAGTTCTAATAGGGGCGGCAATGAGCAGTTCTTC.

The rearrangement links TRBV9 to TRBJ2-6, with D possibly TRBD1 on 5 matching bases. The CDR3 covers 17 residues. Germline V gives CDR1 SGDLS, CDR2 YYNGEE. The V and J ends lost 3 bases and 0 bases respectively, with 13 bases between them. The DNA of the CDR3 is TGTGCCAGCAGCGAGGCGTCAGGGATCTCTGGGGCCAACGTCCTGACTTTC. This encodes CASSEASGISGANVLTF.

This chain connects TRBV6-5 to TRBJ2-1, with 12 bases lining up with TRBD2. CDR3 length equals 15 residues. From germline, CDR1 is MNHEY and CDR2 SVGAGI. Trimming took 7 bases from V and 6 from J; bases not matched to a gene: 7. The CDR3, as DNA: TGTGCCAGCAAAGGGCTAGCGGGGGGGTCCAATGAGCAGTTCTTC. Protein product: CASKGLAGGSNEQFF.

The V and J genes are TRBV23-1 and TRBJ1-2; D may be TRBD1 (5 bases). TRBV23-1 is treated as an ORF (open reading frame) with a function not yet certain. This CDR3 region has 14 residues. V lost 8 bases and J 2 bases, leaving 15 bases between the germline ends. The CDR3 sequence is CASARQRINYGYTF. The CDR3 DNA is TGCGCCAGCGCCCGACAGCGAATAAACTATGGCTACACCTTC.

The chain carries TRBV18 and TRBJ1-2; the match to TRBD1 covers 8 bases. Germline V gene sequence: CDR1 KGHSH, CDR2 LQKENI. Unmatched junction bases numbered 9, after V lost 1 base and J lost 8 bases. The length of the CDR3 is 15 residues. This CDR3 reads CASSPQTTGEGGYTF. CDR3 sequence (DNA): TGTGCCAGCTCACCACAAACGACAGGGGAAGGGGGCTACACCTTC.

The chain joins TRBV6-5 to TRBJ2-6; 9 bases agree with TRBD1. This CDR3 has 15 amino acids. In germline, CDR1 is MNHEY, CDR2 SVGAGI. The V and J ends lost 8 bases and 4 bases, in that order; junction bases with no gene match: 6. The CDR3 protein is CASRTGGAGANVLTF. CDR3 bases: TGTGCCAGCCGAACAGGGGGCGCAGGGGCCAACGTCCTGACTTTC.

The chain carries TRBV18 and TRBJ1-1; D unresolved. CDR3 length: 11 residues. V was clipped by 3 bases and J by 11 bases, with 10 bases between them. CDR1 is KGHSH, CDR2 LQKENI, per germline. This CDR3 is CASSPQRGAFF. The CDR3 DNA reads as TGTGCCAGCTCACCCCAGAGAGGTGCTTTCTTT.

The chain employs TRBV6-2 or TRBV6-3 and TRBJ2-3; TRBD1 is a possible D gene (5 bases). CDR3 length: 11 amino acids. Germline V gene sequence: CDR1 MNHEY, CDR2 SVGEGT. Deletions cut 6 bases from V and 7 bases from J, with 8 bases between. The CDR3 DNA follows: TGTGCCAGCAGCCGACAGTATACGCAGTATTTT. Encoded protein: CASSRQYTQYF.

The chain recombines TRBV5-5 with TRBJ2-2; the match to TRBD1 covers 9 bases. This CDR3 region has 18 residues. The V and J ends lost 4 bases and 7 bases, in that order; junction bases with no gene match: 17. Germline lookup yields CDR1 SGHKS and CDR2 YYEKEE (reference sequence). The CDR3 is CASSALVDRGIRGGELFF. In nucleotides, the CDR3 is TGTGCCAGCAGCGCCCTGGTGGACAGGGGAATCCGTGGCGGGGAGCTGTTTTTT.

This clone was counted only a few times. The V and J genes are TRBV6-6 and TRBJ2-2; TRBD1 aligns across 10 bases. The CDR3 sequence is 13 residues long. Trimming cost V 6 bases and J 5 bases; bases outside gene matches: 0. Germline assignment: CDR1 MNHNY and CDR2 SVGAGI (reference sequence). The DNA of the CDR3 is TGTGCCAGCAGGGACAGGGGGACCGGGGAGCTGTTTTTT. Translating it yields CASRDRGTGELFF.

This chain connects TRBV3-1 (or the pseudogene TRBV3-2) to TRBJ2-5, with D possibly TRBD2 on 7 matching bases. CDR1 is LGHDT and CDR2 is YNNKEL in the germline V gene (reference sequence). The V end was cut by 0 bases, the J end by 2 bases, with 22 bases between. The CDR3 spans 19 residues. CDR3 region: CASSQERVLGGGGQETQYF. CDR3 sequence (DNA): TGTGCCAGCAGCCAAGAACGGGTCTTGGGAGGGGGAGGACAAGAGACCCAGTACTTC.